This T cell receptor (beta chain) was sequenced for a study of cytomegalovirus exposure and HLA in healthy donors. CDR3 length: 16 residues. Trimming at V came to 4 bases and at J to 7 bases, leaving 10 bases not matched to a gene. Germline values: CDR1 SGHRS, CDR2 YFSETQ. General study points: HLA allele associations emerged for roughly 17,000 TCR beta sequences in a later analysis, at 0.05 false discovery rate. A later look showed TCR association rates differing by HLA locus, highest for DRB1 and lowest for HLA-C. The authors enumerated some 160 TCR beta chains as linked to cytomegalovirus. Most TCR beta V segments were productive about 87% or about 30% of the time in an earlier analysis.

The PCR ran on 60 Vbeta and 13 Jbeta primers. Clones were read by immunoSEQ multiplex PCR, and TCRdb kept only the in-frame ones, dropping some. The table lists some 240,000 clones, approximately 80% of them singletons. Concerning this clone itself: Its antigen is undetermined.

The sequencing sample was made of PBMCs. This TCR was recovered from a male donor in good health and CMV-seronegative. The rearrangement joins TRBV5-1 to TRBJ2-3, with 12 bases lining up with TRBD2. The CDR3 loop is CASSPGELAGGYTQYF. The CDR3 coding sequence is TGCGCCAGCAGCCCAGGGGAACTAGCGGGAGGTTATACGCAGTATTTT.